The 27 T cell receptor beta chains below all came from one sample that was sequenced in a study of cytomegalovirus exposure and HLA in healthy donors. The protocol was immunoSEQ multiplex PCR, while the TCRdb copy is restricted to in-frame clones and leaves out a portion. Of 45,000 to 65,000 clones listed, roughly 89% are singletons. Sequencing used PBMCs. These receptors all stem from a young woman in good health and CMV-seropositive.

The chain couples TRBV11-2 to TRBJ2-3, with D hard to call. The CDR3 sequence is 12 residues long. The germline V and J ends were trimmed by 3 bases and 3 bases, with 4 bases remaining between them. Germline V gives CDR1 SGHAT, CDR2 FQNNGV. The CDR3, as DNA: TGTGCCAGCAGCTTGCGGACAGATACGCAGTATTTT. Its protein product is CASSLRTDTQYF.

V is TRBV15 and J is TRBJ1-2; D is perhaps TRBD1 (6 bases). V shed 3 bases and J shed 4 bases, with 15 bases lying between them. The germline gives CDR1 LNHNV, CDR2 YYDKDF (reference sequence). This CDR3 has 15 amino acids. CDR3 nucleotides: TGTGCCACCAGCAGTCCCGGGGCGGGGGCCTATGGCTACACCTTC. Protein product: CATSSPGAGAYGYTF.

The genes are TRBV4-1 and TRBJ1-2; D ambiguous. Trimming left V 4 bases short and J 5 bases short, with 17 bases between. Per the germline V gene, CDR1 is MGHRA and CDR2 is YSYEKL. This CDR3 has 15 residues. CDR3: CASSLLHEGGYGYTF. The CDR3 nucleotides read TGCGCCAGCAGCCTCCTTCACGAGGGCGGGTATGGCTACACCTTC.

This chain connects TRBV9 to TRBJ2-2; 10 nucleotides line up with TRBD1. From germline, CDR1 is SGDLS and CDR2 YYNGEE. The V and J ends lost 4 bases and 3 bases, in that order; junction bases with no gene match: 6. This CDR3 contains 16 residues. In DNA, the CDR3 is TGTGCCAGCAGCTTAACCGGGACAGGGGACACCGGGGAGCTGTTTTTT. This sequence encodes CASSLTGTGDTGELFF.

The chain carries TRBV7-9 and TRBJ2-1; 10 positions agree with TRBD2. The CDR3 has 15 amino acids. The germline gives CDR1 SEHNR, CDR2 FQNEAQ (reference sequence). The trim removed 1 base at V and 5 bases at J, leaving 2 bases unmatched. The CDR3 DNA is TGTGCCAGCAGCTTAGTTAGCGGGGGGAACAATGAGCAGTTCTTC. Translated, it gives CASSLVSGGNNEQFF.

The chain joins TRBV30 to TRBJ1-5; D not certain. V was shortened by 4 bases and J by 3 bases, with 10 bases between the two germline ends. Germline CDR1 GTSNPN, CDR2 SVGIG (reference sequence). The CDR3 is 13 residues long. As DNA, the CDR3 is TGTGCCTGGAACAGCGGGGTCAATCAGCCCCAGCATTTT. Translating gives CAWNSGVNQPQHF.

This clone occurred a few times. V is TRBV10-3 and J is TRBJ2-7, with TRBD2 matching 11 bases. This CDR3 contains 15 residues. Germline CDR1 ENHRY, CDR2 SYGVKD. V gave up 3 bases and J gave up 6 bases; unmatched junction bases: 7. The CDR3: CAISELSGGAGEQYF. CDR3 bases: TGTGCCATCAGTGAACTTAGCGGGGGGGCGGGCGAGCAGTACTTC.

The V gene is TRBV9, the J gene TRBJ2-1, with 8 bases that match TRBD1. The CDR3 covers 16 residues. Trimming took 3 bases from V and 10 from J; bases not matched to a gene: 15. Germline CDR1 is SGDLS and CDR2 is YYNGEE. The CDR3 here is CASSDYDRGPRLEQFF. In nucleotides, the CDR3 is TGTGCCAGCAGCGACTACGACAGGGGCCCCCGTTTGGAGCAGTTCTTC.

The chain links TRBV28 to TRBJ1-5, with D unclear. V lost 6 bases, J lost 2 bases, and 8 bases lay in between. Germline values: CDR1 MDHEN, CDR2 SYDVKM. The CDR3 contains 13 residues. The CDR3 reads CASSLFGNQPQHF. DNA of the CDR3: TGTGCCAGCAGCCTTTTTGGCAATCAGCCCCAGCATTTT.

This chain links TRBV7-2 with TRBJ1-5; the match to TRBD1 covers 10 bases. Germline CDR1 SGHTA, CDR2 FQGNSA. This CDR3 contains 14 residues. J lost 4 bases, V lost 5 bases, and 2 bases had no gene match. In DNA form, the CDR3 reads TGTGCCAGCAGCCCGGGACAGGGGAATCAGCCCCAGCATTTT. It yields the protein CASSPGQGNQPQHF.

The V gene is TRBV6-1, the J gene TRBJ2-4, with D possibly matching TRBD2 (6 bases). The CDR3 has 15 residues. The V and J ends lost 8 bases and 3 bases respectively, with 17 bases between them. From germline, CDR1 is MNHNS and CDR2 SASEGT. This chain's CDR3 is CASHAREVGKNIQYF. The CDR3 coding sequence is TGTGCCAGCCACGCTAGGGAGGTTGGCAAAAACATTCAGTACTTC.

The chain uses TRBV27 and TRBJ2-7; 9 nucleotides match TRBD1. The CDR3 totals 15 residues. Germline-derived CDR1 and CDR2 are MNHEY and SMNVEV (reference sequence). Trimming removed 1 base from V and 3 bases from J; junction bases left unmatched: 4. CDR3 amino acids: CASSLWGQGIYEQYF. Written as DNA, the CDR3 is TGTGCCAGCAGTTTATGGGGACAGGGAATCTACGAGCAGTACTTC.

J is TRBJ2-1 and V is TRBV14, with D possibly being TRBD2 (5 bases). The CDR3 consists of 13 residues. Trimming cost V 6 bases and J 5 bases, with 11 bases left between them. Germline loops: CDR1 SGHDN, CDR2 FVKESK. CDR3 DNA: TGTGCCAGCAGTCAGACTATTCACAATGAGCAGTTCTTC. Protein product: CASSQTIHNEQFF.

V is TRBV2 and J is TRBJ2-3; D gene uncertain. CDR3 size: 11 residues. Germline V gene sequence: CDR1 SNHLY, CDR2 FYNNEI. The germline V and J ends were trimmed by 11 bases and 10 bases, with 16 bases remaining between them. In nucleotides, the CDR3 is TGTGCCCGAAAAAGAGAATTTTCGCAGTATTTT. The encoded protein is CARKREFSQYF.

V usage is TRBV15 and J usage is TRBJ2-2; no definite D call. Per germline, CDR1 LNHNV and CDR2 YYDKDF (reference sequence). There are 13 residues in the CDR3. V was trimmed by 1 base and J by 6 bases, leaving 6 bases between them. The CDR3 reads CATSRVGAGELFF. The CDR3 DNA sequence: TGTGCCACCAGCAGAGTAGGAGCCGGGGAGCTGTTTTTT. The complete variable domain, with remaining parts taken from reference TRBV15 and TRBJ2-2, reads DAMVIQNPRYQVTQFGKPVTLSCSQTLNHNVMYWYQQKSSQAPKLLFHYYDKDFNNEADTPDNFQSRRPNTSFCFLDIRSPGLGDTAMYLCATSRVGAGELFFGEGSRLTVL.

This chain joins TRBV7-6 and TRBJ2-2; D remains ambiguous. CDR1 and CDR2 (germline): SGHVS, FNYEAQ. CDR3 length: 12 amino acids. With 5 bases removed from V and 6 bases from J, the gap between germline ends came to 7 bases. CDR3 loop: CASSVQSGELFF. The DNA of the CDR3 is TGTGCCAGCAGCGTACAGTCCGGGGAGCTGTTTTTT.

In DNA, the CDR3 is TGCGCCAGCAGCTTGGATGGGACAGGGTACTACGAGCAGTACTTC. Encoded protein: CASSLDGTGYYEQYF. This chain connects TRBV5-1 to TRBJ2-7; 9 bases map to TRBD1. Germline CDR1 and CDR2: SGHRS and YFSETQ. This CDR3 spans 15 amino acids. V lost 0 bases, J lost 3 bases, and 4 bases stayed unmatched.

V usage is TRBV27 and J usage is TRBJ1-1, with a weak D call TRBD1 (5 bases). The germline gives CDR1 MNHEY, CDR2 SMNVEV (reference sequence). The CDR3 sequence is 13 residues long. The V and J ends lost 3 bases and 4 bases respectively, with 9 bases between them. The CDR3: CASSFAQGTEAFF. DNA for the CDR3: TGTGCCAGCAGTTTCGCCCAGGGCACTGAAGCTTTCTTT.

The chain has TRBV5-6 and TRBJ2-2; D possibly corresponds to TRBD1 (5 bases). CDR1 is SGHDT, CDR2 YYEEEE, per germline. V shed 4 bases and J shed 7 bases, with 11 bases lying between them. CDR3 size: 13 residues. CDR3 sequence reads: CASSTQGNGELFF. The CDR3 bases are TGTGCCAGCAGCACTCAGGGAAACGGGGAGCTGTTTTTT.

This clone was detected only once. The V and J genes are TRBV9 and TRBJ2-1, with D possibly matching TRBD2 (5 bases). CDR1 and CDR2 from the germline V gene are SGDLS and YYNGEE. With 0 bases removed from V and 8 bases from J, the gap between germline ends came to 15 bases. This CDR3 contains 15 residues. In DNA, the CDR3 is TGTGCCAGCAGCGTAGGGACCACGGCCGGGGATGAGCAGTTCTTC. This encodes CASSVGTTAGDEQFF.

The chain employs TRBV2 and TRBJ2-2, with 7 bases lining up with TRBD2. V gave up 7 bases and J gave up 4 bases; unmatched junction bases: 9. Germline CDR1 is SNHLY and CDR2 is FYNNEI. CDR3 length: 15 residues. The CDR3 here is CASTRDYQSTGELFF. CDR3 DNA sequence: TGTGCCAGCACTAGGGACTACCAATCCACCGGGGAGCTGTTTTTT.

The V call is TRBV4-3, the J call TRBJ2-3; TRBD2 agrees at 8 bases. V gave up 0 bases and J gave up 5 bases; unmatched junction bases: 10. Germline V gives CDR1 LGHNA, CDR2 YSLEER. The CDR3 spans 17 residues. CDR3 sequence (DNA): TGCGCCAGCAGCCAAGATCTTGGCCGGGGGGGCGGAGATACGCAGTATTTT. Its translation is CASSQDLGRGGGDTQYF.

V usage is TRBV9 and J usage is TRBJ2-4; 11 positions agree with TRBD2. Germline CDR1 is SGDLS and CDR2 is YYNGEE. The CDR3 extends over 20 amino acids. The trim removed 3 bases at V and 6 bases at J, leaving 20 bases unmatched. The CDR3 DNA reads as TGTGCCAGCAGCGCCAGGCCCGGGACTAGCGGCTTGGAAATGGGAAACATTCAGTACTTC. It yields the protein CASSARPGTSGLEMGNIQYF.

This clone came up once. V gene TRBV14 combines with J gene TRBJ1-3, with a weak D call TRBD1 (5 bases). Germline V CDR1 and CDR2: SGHDN, FVKESK. The CDR3 consists of 16 residues. The V end was cut by 2 bases, the J end by 0 bases, with 11 bases between. This CDR3 is CASSQLTALSGNTIYF. CDR3 nucleotides: TGTGCCAGCAGCCAACTGACAGCTCTCTCTGGAAACACCATATATTTT.

The V and J genes are TRBV7-2 and TRBJ1-5; D gene ambiguous. Germline CDR1 is SGHTA and CDR2 is FQGNSA. The CDR3 loop spans 13 amino acids. V gave up 2 bases and J gave up 5 bases, with 7 bases separating them. CDR3 sequence (DNA): TGTGCCAGCAGCTTAATCGGTTATCAGCCCCAGCATTTT. Translation: CASSLIGYQPQHF.

V gene TRBV28 combines with J gene TRBJ2-3; TRBD1 agrees at 11 bases. Germline assignment: CDR1 MDHEN and CDR2 SYDVKM. This CDR3 region has 16 residues. The ends lost 6 bases at V and 5 bases at J; junction bases unmatched: 10. The CDR3 is CASRPSGTGGGDTQYF. CDR3 DNA sequence: TGTGCCAGCAGACCCTCCGGGACAGGGGGTGGAGATACGCAGTATTTT.

This chain uses TRBV5-4 with TRBJ2-7; TRBD1 might be the D (5 bases). CDR3 length: 13 amino acids. V lost 2 bases, J lost 4 bases, and 10 bases lay in between. Germline assignment: CDR1 SGHNT and CDR2 YYREEE (reference sequence). The CDR3 DNA follows: TGTGCCAGCAGCTTCCCACAGGCTTACGAGCAGTACTTC. Amino acids: CASSFPQAYEQYF.